The next 18 T cell receptor beta chains were all read from a single sample in a study of blood T cell repertoires in COVID-19. Assay used: immunoSEQ multiplex PCR; TCRdb lists only in-frame clones, some missing. The sample contains over 250,000 clones, about 89% of which appear only once. Sequenced material: peripheral blood. The receptors originated from a woman younger than 45 with COVID-19, enrolled during active disease.

V is TRBV27 and J is TRBJ1-4; D is perhaps TRBD1 (5 bases). Germline V lookup: CDR1 MNHEY, CDR2 SMNVEV (reference sequence). This CDR3 is built from 14 residues. Trimming stripped 3 bases from V and 8 bases from J, with 13 bases between. Here the CDR3 reads CASSFGQGYEKLFF. The CDR3 nucleotides are TGTGCCAGCAGTTTCGGGCAGGGTTACGAAAAACTGTTTTTT.

For the CDR3, the DNA is TGCGCCAGCAGCTCTGGAAGGGACAGGGCGGGAAACACCATATATTTT. It translates to CASSSGRDRAGNTIYF. The chain employs TRBV5-1 and TRBJ1-3; TRBD1 matches 9 bases. Germline CDR1 is SGHRS and CDR2 is YFSETQ. V gave up 3 bases and J gave up 4 bases; unmatched junction bases: 8. The CDR3 has 16 residues.

The chain has TRBV5-5 and TRBJ2-1; 11 positions match TRBD2. V shed 3 bases, J shed 4 bases, and the junction held 18 bases outside the gene matches. Germline assignment: CDR1 SGHKS and CDR2 YYEKEE (reference sequence). There are 20 residues in the CDR3. Written as DNA, the CDR3 is TGTGCCAGCAGCTCTCCGGGACTAGCGGAGAGGGTGGCGAGGTACAATGAGCAGTTCTTC. Its protein product is CASSSPGLAERVARYNEQFF.

The chain is built from TRBV5-5 and TRBJ1-1, with D perhaps matching TRBD1 (5 bases). V was shortened by 4 bases and J by 10 bases, with 20 bases between the two germline ends. The CDR3 totals 14 residues. The germline CDR1 and CDR2 sequences are SGHKS and YYEKEE (reference sequence). CDR3 loop: CASSPGTSGLGAFF. In nucleotides, the CDR3 is TGTGCCAGCAGCCCCGGGACTTCTGGGCTGGGAGCTTTCTTT.

The chain combines TRBV19 with TRBJ1-2, with 10 bases fitting TRBD1. J lost 5 bases, V lost 6 bases, and 15 bases had no gene match. Germline assignment: CDR1 LNHDA and CDR2 SQIVND (reference sequence). This CDR3 region has 17 residues. The CDR3 DNA is TGTGCCAGTAGCAGGTTTACACCGGGACAGGGGACGTATGGCTACACCTTC. This translates into CASSRFTPGQGTYGYTF.

V usage is TRBV11-3 and J usage is TRBJ2-3; D is ambiguous. Germline lookup yields CDR1 SGHNT and CDR2 YENEEA. There are 15 residues in the CDR3. V gave up 1 base and J gave up 2 bases, with 10 bases separating them. The CDR3 here is CASSLGGGDTDTQYF. CDR3 nucleotides: TGTGCCAGCAGCTTAGGCGGCGGAGACACAGATACGCAGTATTTT. Complete variable domain (other parts from reference TRBV11-3 and TRBJ2-3): EAGVVQSPRYKIIEKKQPVAFWCNPISGHNTLYWYLQNLGQGPELLIRYENEEAVDDSQLPKDRFSAERLKGVDSTLKIQPAELGDSAVYLCASSLGGGDTDTQYFGPGTRLTVL.

DNA of the CDR3: TGTGCCAGCAGCCCTACCGGGACAGGGGGCGGACGAGCTTTCTTT. Its protein is CASSPTGTGGGRAFF. This rearrangement joins TRBV28 to TRBJ1-1, with 12 bases aligning to TRBD1. Germline-derived CDR1 and CDR2 are MDHEN and SYDVKM. The CDR3 contains 15 residues. With V trimmed by 6 bases and J by 10 bases, 12 bases remained unmatched.

This chain links TRBV9 with TRBJ2-2, with TRBD1 matching over 9 bases. CDR1 is SGDLS, CDR2 YYNGEE, per germline. The CDR3 consists of 15 residues. The V gene end was trimmed by 6 bases and the J gene end by 7 bases; junction bases not matched to a gene: 10. CDR3 in amino acids: CASNIGQGLGGELFF. In DNA form, the CDR3 reads TGTGCCAGCAATATCGGACAGGGGCTGGGCGGGGAGCTGTTTTTT.

Comment on this clone: This sample includes further DNA sequences coding for the same CDR3. This sequence joins TRBV5-4 and TRBJ2-7, with D unresolved. Germline loops: CDR1 SGHNT, CDR2 YYREEE (reference sequence). The V gene lost 2 bases and the J gene lost 1 base, with 10 bases spanning the gap. The CDR3 loop spans 14 amino acids. The CDR3 region is CASSLSSGSYEQYF. The CDR3 DNA is TGTGCCAGCAGCTTATCTTCAGGATCCTACGAGCAGTACTTC.

This rearrangement joins TRBV2 to TRBJ2-7, with D unresolved. This CDR3 contains 12 residues. Germline V gene lookup returns CDR1 SNHLY and CDR2 FYNNEI. Trimming took 3 bases from V and 2 from J, leaving 5 bases between them. For the CDR3, the DNA is TGTGCCAGCAGTGAGGTAGCCTACGAGCAGTACTTC. This gives the protein CASSEVAYEQYF. Complete variable domain (other parts from reference TRBV2 and TRBJ2-7): EPEVTQTPSHQVTQMGQEVILRCVPISNHLYFYWYRQILGQKVEFLVSFYNNEISEKSEIFDDQFSVERPDGSNFTLKIRSTKLEDSAMYFCASSEVAYEQYFGPGTRLTVT.

The J gene is TRBJ1-1, the V gene TRBV10-2; 7 bases map to TRBD1. CDR1 WSHSY and CDR2 SAAADI come from the germline V gene. The CDR3 extends over 13 amino acids. V trimming: 6 bases; J trimming: 2 bases; junction bases outside the gene matches: 3. The CDR3 DNA sequence: TGCGCCAGCAGCGACAGGGCCAACACTGAAGCTTTCTTT. It translates to CASSDRANTEAFF.

This chain connects TRBV18 to TRBJ1-3; 7 nucleotides line up with TRBD1. The CDR3 totals 15 residues. Per the germline V gene, CDR1 is KGHSH and CDR2 is LQKENI. Losses at the gene ends were 6 bases for V and 2 bases for J; bases not matched to a gene: 7. CDR3 bases: TGTGCCAGCTCCCCGTCAGGGGGGACTGGAAACACCATATATTTT. This gives the protein CASSPSGGTGNTIYF.

This chain uses TRBV7-9 with TRBJ2-7; D is perhaps TRBD1 (5 bases). Deletions cut 3 bases from V and 3 bases from J, with 12 bases between. CDR1 is SEHNR, CDR2 FQNEAQ, per germline (reference sequence). This CDR3 spans 14 amino acids. CDR3 protein: CASSLSQGYYEQYF. CDR3 DNA: TGTGCCAGCAGCTTGTCCCAGGGATACTACGAGCAGTACTTC.

The V gene is TRBV5-5, the J gene TRBJ2-1, with TRBD2 identical over 9 bases. This CDR3 is built from 15 residues. V lost 1 base to trimming and J lost 8 bases; unmatched junction nucleotides: 7. CDR1 SGHKS and CDR2 YYEKEE come from the germline V gene (reference sequence). The CDR3 nucleotides are TGTGCCAGCAGCTTGAATGGCGGGAGGGATTATGAGCAGTTCTTC. It translates to CASSLNGGRDYEQFF.

The chain recombines TRBV11-3 with TRBJ2-1, with a weak D call TRBD2 (6 bases). This CDR3 is built from 13 residues. CDR1 and CDR2 from the germline V gene are SGHNT and YENEEA. V was cut by 2 bases and J by 10 bases, with 12 bases left in between. CDR3: CASSLFGEEEQFF. CDR3 DNA sequence: TGTGCCAGCAGCTTATTCGGGGAGGAGGAGCAGTTCTTC.

As regards this clone: The sample contains more than one DNA sequence encoding this CDR3. The rearrangement joins TRBV5-1 to TRBJ1-2; 10 bases match TRBD1. The CDR3 is 15 residues long. Trimming cost V 2 bases and J 3 bases; bases outside gene matches: 4. The V gene's germline CDR1 is SGHRS and CDR2 YFSETQ. CDR3 residues: CASSLRQGADYGYTF. CDR3 nucleotides: TGCGCCAGCAGCTTAAGACAGGGGGCTGACTATGGCTACACCTTC.

The CDR3 nucleotides are TGTGCCAGCAGCCTCGGACAGGGGAATCAGCCCCAGCATTTT. It yields the protein CASSLGQGNQPQHF. The chain links TRBV3-1 (or the pseudogene TRBV3-2) to TRBJ1-5; 9 positions agree with TRBD1. Germline V gene lookup returns CDR1 LGHDT and CDR2 YNNKEL (reference sequence). The length of the CDR3 is 14 residues. Trimming at V came to 4 bases and at J to 4 bases, leaving 2 bases not matched to a gene.

The chain uses TRBV28 and TRBJ2-7; 8 bases align to TRBD1. The germline V gene encodes CDR1 MDHEN and CDR2 SYDVKM. J was trimmed by 4 bases and V by 7 bases; bases with no gene match: 15. This CDR3 is 16 amino acids long. The CDR3 spells CASTRGGQVNLYEQYF. The CDR3 DNA follows: TGTGCCAGCACCAGAGGGGGACAGGTGAATTTATACGAGCAGTACTTC.